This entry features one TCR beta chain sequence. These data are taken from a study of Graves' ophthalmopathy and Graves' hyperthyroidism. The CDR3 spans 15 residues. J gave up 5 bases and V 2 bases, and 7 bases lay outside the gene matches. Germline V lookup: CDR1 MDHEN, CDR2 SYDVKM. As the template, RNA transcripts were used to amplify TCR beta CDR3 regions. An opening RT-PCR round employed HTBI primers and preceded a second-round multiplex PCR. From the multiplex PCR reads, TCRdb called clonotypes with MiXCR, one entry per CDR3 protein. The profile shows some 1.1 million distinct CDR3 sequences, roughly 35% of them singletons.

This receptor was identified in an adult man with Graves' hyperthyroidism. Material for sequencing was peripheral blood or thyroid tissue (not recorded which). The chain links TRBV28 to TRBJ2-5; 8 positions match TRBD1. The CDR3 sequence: CASSLQGAGWETQYF. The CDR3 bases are TGTGCCAGCAGTTTACAGGGGGCGGGATGGGAGACCCAGTACTTC. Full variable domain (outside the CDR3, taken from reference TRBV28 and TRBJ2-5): DVKVTQSSRYLVKRTGEKVFLECVQDMDHENMFWYRQDPGLGLRLIYFSYDVKMKEKGDIPEGYSVSREKKERFSLILESASTNQTSMYLCASSLQGAGWETQYFGPGTRLLVL.